These 3 T cell receptor beta chains were sequenced from one sample in a study of CD8 T cells in Susac syndrome. The RNA input was about 0.5 to 1 ug, and it was reverse transcribed with random hexamers. TCRdb processed the immunoSEQ multiplex PCR reads anew with MiXCR; each CDR3 protein has one entry. Of 200,000 to 300,000 distinct CDR3 sequences in the sample, 80% to 95% were seen once. Sample: CD4+ T cells from PBMCs. These receptors were taken from a human donor with multiple sclerosis.

The chain couples TRBV20-1 to TRBJ2-1; D gene uncertain. The CDR3 extends over 16 amino acids. V dropped 0 bases and J dropped 6 bases, with 18 bases sitting between them. Germline values: CDR1 DFQATT, CDR2 SNEGSKA (reference sequence). The CDR3 loop reads CSARDLDHRGSNEQFF. CDR3 nucleotide sequence: TGCAGTGCTAGAGACCTGGACCATAGAGGTAGCAATGAGCAGTTCTTC.

The genes are TRBV9 and TRBJ1-6; 8 bases map to TRBD1. V gave up 4 bases and J gave up 2 bases; unmatched junction bases: 5. CDR1 is SGDLS and CDR2 is YYNGEE in the germline V gene. The CDR3 is 16 residues long. In DNA form, the CDR3 reads TGTGCCAGCAGCCCGCGACAGGGGACCTATAATTCACCCCTCCACTTT. Its translation is CASSPRQGTYNSPLHF.

This clonotype was counted a single time. The gene calls are TRBV12-5 and TRBJ2-5; TRBD1 aligns across 11 bases. The J segment lost 2 bases and the V segment lost 5 bases, leaving 4 bases of the junction unmatched. CDR3 size: 15 residues. Germline loops: CDR1 LGHNT, CDR2 FRNRAP. The CDR3 nucleotides read TGTGCTAGTGGTCCGGGGACAGGGGGTCAAGAGACCCAGTACTTC. Amino acids: CASGPGTGGQETQYF.